These T cell receptor beta chains were read from a single sample in a study of monozygotic twins with inflammatory bowel disease. TCRdb re-called the 5' RACE reads, yielding one record per CDR3 amino acid sequence without DNA. Across about 210,000 distinct CDR3 sequences, the top ten clones capture 1.5% to 2% of the sample. The sequenced sample consisted of blood. The receptors were sampled from a human donor with ulcerative colitis or Crohn's disease, or a healthy co-twin of an affected twin (not recorded which). CDR3s include the opening cysteine and the closing phenylalanine or tryptophan.

TRBV4-2	TRBJ1-1	CASSQGVSLNTEAFF
TRBV2	TRBJ1-1	CASRKTGFMNTEAFF
TRBV20-1	TRBJ2-1	CSAKTDYDEQFF
TRBV20-1	TRBJ2-5	CSARDGMGGTQETQYF
TRBV27	TRBJ2-7	CASSPQVGRAYEQYF
TRBV5-1	TRBJ2-7	CASSLGDTTSYEQYF
TRBV6-5	TRBJ2-7	CASSYVGGLAFEQYF
TRBV5-1	TRBJ2-1	CASSARTGSGNEQFF
TRBV5-1	TRBJ2-3	CASSSGRGVEDTQYF
TRBV6-6	TRBJ2-7	CASSAERVPEQYF
TRBV5-6	TRBJ1-3	CASSLRGVMTRSGNTIYF
TRBV7-9	TRBJ2-5	CASSLGTFPYQETQYF
TRBV7-9	TRBJ1-1	CASSLAPGDEAFF